Described below is a single T cell receptor beta chain sequence and its context. TCRdb's copy holds only in-frame clones and misses some; the assay was immunoSEQ multiplex PCR. The table lists about 730,000 clones, 80% to 90% of them singletons. The data belong to a study of shared T cell receptors in the human thymus. Trimming removed 4 bases from V and 5 bases from J, with 14 bases in between. The CDR3 consists of 14 residues. The germline V gene encodes CDR1 MDHEN and CDR2 SYDVKM. These data were also reused for a study on human thymus T cells. Turning to that study: All donors were healthy Finnish infants who were undergoing corrective surgery to treat congenital heart defects. Resections from corrective heart surgery supplied the thymus tissue. Apparent bias marked the V and J gene usage of thymic and blood repertoires. Related research examined unrelated individuals and reported that their thymic repertoires overlapped highly.

Sequenced: thymocytes. The TCR originated in a girl under three years old with a congenital heart defect. V is TRBV28 and J is TRBJ1-2, with no clear D. CDR3 in amino acids: CASSSGREGYGYTF. CDR3 coding DNA: TGTGCCAGCAGTTCCGGACGTGAGGGATATGGCTACACCTTC.